This T cell receptor beta chain was sequenced during a study of cytomegalovirus exposure and HLA in healthy donors. Findings and limits, study-wide: The classifier was said to identify cytomegalovirus status with high specificity and sensitivity. According to the study, 180 or so TCR beta chains were cytomegalovirus-associated. TCR beta chain V- and J-gene trimming was linked, in a later analysis, to a missense variant in DCLRE1C.

Turning to this clone: Its antigen is not identified.

The primer mix had 60 Vbeta and 13 Jbeta primers. The protocol was immunoSEQ multiplex PCR, while the TCRdb copy is restricted to in-frame clones and leaves out a portion. The repertoire holds around 100,000 clones, with roughly three fifths as singletons. Nominal health characterized the donors when sampled, though unrecorded immune exposures were likely. CDR1 GTSNPN and CDR2 SVGIG come from the germline V gene (reference sequence). Trimming cost V 1 base and J 6 bases, with 11 bases left between them. This CDR3 region has 13 residues. Sequences were obtained from PBMCs. The TCR sequence derives from a man aged 25 to 40 in good health and CMV-seropositive. J is TRBJ2-3 and V is TRBV30; possibly TRBD1 for D (5 bases). Here the CDR3 reads CAWSEQWGDTQYF. The CDR3, as DNA: TGTGCCTGGAGTGAACAGTGGGGCGATACGCAGTATTTT.